A selection of T cell receptor beta chains follows, all from one sample in a study of CD49a tissue-resident CD8 T cells in human skin. Here immunoSEQ multiplex PCR was the method, and the copy in TCRdb shows in-frame clones only, minus some. The sample yields about 1,000 clones, about 64% seen once. Sequencing was done on a sample of CLA- CD8+ effector memory T cells sorted from blood. All receptors come from a human donor in good health. The CDR3 runs from the conserved cysteine through the conserved F or W.

V	J	CDR3
TRBV7-3	TRBJ2-1	CASAPLAGGMREQFF
TRBV10-3	TRBJ2-1	CAISRGNEQFF
TRBV30	TRBJ1-3	CAWADSGNTIYF
TRBV9	TRBJ2-4	CASSVGSGDIQYF
TRBV28	TRBJ1-4	CASSFLVSRGLDEKLFF
TRBV19	TRBJ1-2	CASSIIAGNYGYTF
TRBV27	TRBJ1-3	CASSFGYF
TRBV7-8	TRBJ1-5	CASSLATGQHQPQHF
TRBV7-9	TRBJ2-3	CASSLEDFTDTQYF
TRBV4-1	TRBJ2-5	CATSPGSLQETQYF
TRBV7-9	TRBJ2-5	CASSLGSGQYF
TRBV6-4	TRBJ1-2	CASSNETSRGAYGYTF
TRBV19	TRBJ1-1	CASSIVRKTEAFF
TRBV6-1	TRBJ2-5	CASSPLAGPQETQYF